The 18 T cell receptor beta chains reported below all come from one sample, sequenced in a study of T cell responses to AZD1222 COVID-19 vaccine. Generated by immunoSEQ multiplex PCR, the TCRdb table keeps only in-frame clones and is missing some. The table shows some 98,000 clones, with 88% occurring only once. Sequences were derived from peripheral blood, sampled 28 days after the second AZD1222 dose. All receptors come from an adult who received the AZD1222 COVID-19 vaccine.

This chain joins TRBV6-2 or TRBV6-3 and TRBJ2-2; D is possibly TRBD2 (5 bases). The CDR3 is 16 residues long. CDR1 MNHEY and CDR2 SVGEGT come from the germline V gene. The germline V and J ends were trimmed by 2 bases and 1 base, with 11 bases remaining between them. Here the CDR3 reads CASSYGDAGNTGELFF. The CDR3 nucleotides are TGTGCCAGCAGTTACGGAGACGCGGGGAACACCGGGGAGCTGTTTTTT.

This sequence joins TRBV2 and TRBJ2-1, with D hard to call. V was clipped by 4 bases and J by 0 bases, with 7 bases between them. The CDR3 has 14 amino acids. Germline CDR1 reads SNHLY; CDR2 reads FYNNEI. As DNA, the CDR3 is TGTGCCAGCAGTGTACTGAGCTCCTACAATGAGCAGTTCTTC. It specifies CASSVLSSYNEQFF.

The gene calls are TRBV7-9 and TRBJ2-7, with TRBD1 matching 7 bases. The CDR3 consists of 16 residues. The germline V gene has CDR1 SEHNR and CDR2 FQNEAQ (reference sequence). The ends lost 5 bases at V and 0 bases at J; junction bases unmatched: 10. The CDR3 DNA sequence: TGTGCCAGCAGCCCCCCCCCGGGACAGAACTCCTACGAGCAGTACTTC. Its translation is CASSPPPGQNSYEQYF.

A few counts support this clone. The chain joins TRBV2 to TRBJ1-5; D unclear. Trimming stripped 3 bases from V and 6 bases from J, with 18 bases between. The CDR3 totals 16 residues. Germline V gene data show CDR1 as SNHLY and CDR2 as FYNNEI. CDR3 nucleotides: TGTGCCAGCAGTGAGTACCGGGCTTATCCGTCTCAGCCCCAGCATTTT. This sequence encodes CASSEYRAYPSQPQHF.

This chain links TRBV7-9 with TRBJ1-1; 12 bases fit TRBD1. Trimming took 6 bases from V and 1 from J; bases not matched to a gene: 9. The CDR3 covers 17 residues. The germline CDR1 and CDR2 sequences are SEHNR and FQNEAQ (reference sequence). CDR3 region: CASSWPGQGAKNTEAFF. The CDR3 DNA reads TGTGCCAGCAGTTGGCCGGGACAGGGGGCAAAGAACACTGAAGCTTTCTTT.

The CDR3 sequence is CASSYEGTRTYEQYF. As DNA, the CDR3 is TGTGCCAGCAGTTACGAGGGGACACGAACCTACGAGCAGTACTTC. The chain combines TRBV6-5 with TRBJ2-7; the D gene is possibly TRBD1 (6 bases). The ends were cut back, 2 bases at V and 2 bases at J, with 13 bases in the middle. CDR3 length equals 15 residues. In germline, CDR1 is MNHEY, CDR2 SVGAGI.

The gene calls are TRBV29-1 and TRBJ2-5, with 13 positions matching TRBD2. The CDR3 has 16 residues. Unmatched junction bases numbered 13, after V lost 7 bases and J lost 5 bases. CDR1 is SQVTM, CDR2 ANQGSEA, per germline. DNA of the CDR3: TGCAGCGGACTAATTCCCGGGACTAGCGGGATGGAGACCCAGTACTTC. This encodes CSGLIPGTSGMETQYF. Complete variable domain (other parts from reference TRBV29-1 and TRBJ2-5): SAVISQKPSRDICQRGTSLTIQCQVDSQVTMMFWYRQQPGQSLTLIATANQGSEATYESGFVIDKFPISRPNLTFSTLTVSNMSPEDSSIYLCSGLIPGTSGMETQYFGPGTRLLVL.

Worth noting for this clone: This same CDR3 is encoded by further DNA sequences in the sample. The chain recombines TRBV30 with TRBJ2-2; no reliable D call. Germline V CDR1 and CDR2: GTSNPN, SVGIG (reference sequence). The ends were cut back, 4 bases at V and 1 base at J, with 4 bases in the middle. The CDR3 has 12 amino acids. The CDR3 region has the DNA TGTGCCTGGAAAGAGAACACCGGGGAGCTGTTTTTT. Translating it yields CAWKENTGELFF.

The chain is built from TRBV11-2 and TRBJ2-7; D gene unclear. Trimming pared 6 bases from V and 2 bases from J, leaving 11 bases between. Germline assignment: CDR1 SGHAT and CDR2 FQNNGV. The CDR3 length is 13 residues. CDR3 DNA: TGTGCCAGCAGTTTATTAGGTCCCTACGAGCAGTACTTC. This gives the protein CASSLLGPYEQYF.

The chain couples TRBV11-1 to TRBJ1-1, with D maybe TRBD1 (5 bases). Germline lookup yields CDR1 SGHAT and CDR2 FQDESV (reference sequence). The CDR3 is 14 residues long. Trimming removed 5 bases from V and 0 bases from J, with 10 bases in between. The CDR3 region is CASSTRQLNTEAFF. In DNA form, the CDR3 reads TGTGCCAGCAGCACCCGACAGTTGAACACTGAAGCTTTCTTT.

The genes are TRBV9 and TRBJ1-6; the D is unclear. Trimming cost V 4 bases and J 5 bases, with 4 bases left between them. Per the germline V gene, CDR1 is SGDLS and CDR2 is YYNGEE. This CDR3 spans 12 amino acids. The DNA for the CDR3 is TGTGCCAGCAGCCGAGATAATTCACCCCTCCACTTT. Translation gives CASSRDNSPLHF.

The rearrangement joins TRBV19 to TRBJ1-1, with D possibly being TRBD1 (5 bases). V shed 7 bases and J shed 4 bases, with 19 bases lying between them. There are 15 residues in the CDR3. Germline V gene lookup returns CDR1 LNHDA and CDR2 SQIVND (reference sequence). This CDR3 is CASTKPRGRGTEAFF. The CDR3 nucleotides read TGTGCCAGTACCAAACCACGGGGACGGGGCACTGAAGCTTTCTTT.

This sequence joins TRBV6-4 and TRBJ1-2, with D maybe TRBD1 (6 bases). Trimming took off 8 bases at V and 2 bases at J, with 9 bases between the two ends. Germline V CDR1 and CDR2: MRHNA, SNTAGT. This CDR3 contains 12 residues. This chain's CDR3 is CASYGQNYGYTF. CDR3 coding DNA: TGTGCCAGCTATGGACAGAACTATGGCTACACCTTC.

CDR3 nucleotides: TGTGCCAGTAGATCTCGGGGGGCAGGAGAGCAGTACTTC. This sequence encodes CASRSRGAGEQYF. This chain links TRBV19 with TRBJ2-7, with a possible D match to TRBD2 (7 bases). The germline CDR1 and CDR2 sequences are LNHDA and SQIVND (reference sequence). This CDR3 is built from 13 residues. The ends were cut back, 6 bases at V and 7 bases at J, with 16 bases in the middle. Complete variable domain (other parts from reference TRBV19 and TRBJ2-7): DGGITQSPKYLFRKEGQNVTLSCEQNLNHDAMYWYRQDPGQGLRLIYYSQIVNDFQKGDIAEGYSVSREKKESFPLTVTSAQKNPTAFYLCASRSRGAGEQYFGPGTRLTVT.

This clone has only one observation. The chain has TRBV10-3 and TRBJ2-2, with 7 bases lining up with TRBD2. Unmatched junction bases numbered 4, after V lost 6 bases and J lost 3 bases. The CDR3 covers 14 residues. Germline-derived CDR1 and CDR2 are ENHRY and SYGVKD. CDR3 amino acids: CAIRGGRDTGELFF. The CDR3 coding sequence is TGTGCCATCAGAGGTGGGAGGGACACCGGGGAGCTGTTTTTT.

The chain employs TRBV3-1 (or the pseudogene TRBV3-2) and TRBJ1-4, with D possibly being TRBD1 (6 bases). Germline V gene lookup returns CDR1 LGHDT and CDR2 YNNKEL (reference sequence). Trimming left V 0 bases short and J 8 bases short, with 13 bases between. The CDR3 spans 15 residues. The CDR3 region has the DNA TGTGCCAGCAGCCAAGATCTAGGGACAAAAGAAAAACTGTTTTTT. Translating it yields CASSQDLGTKEKLFF.

V gene TRBV9 combines with J gene TRBJ2-3; TRBD2 is a possible D gene (7 bases). The V and J ends lost 3 bases and 4 bases respectively, with 24 bases between them. This CDR3 is built from 18 residues. Germline lookup yields CDR1 SGDLS and CDR2 YYNGEE. As DNA, the CDR3 is TGTGCCAGCAGCGCCTACCCCTTAGGGAGGGGGGGAGCAGATACGCAGTATTTT. Translation: CASSAYPLGRGGADTQYF.

The chain has TRBV5-1 and TRBJ2-1; 9 bases line up with TRBD1. V trimming: 4 bases; J trimming: 12 bases; junction bases outside the gene matches: 14. CDR3 length: 15 amino acids. Germline V CDR1 and CDR2: SGHRS, YFSETQ. The CDR3 loop reads CASSGTGSGIMGQFF. CDR3 in DNA: TGCGCCAGCAGCGGGACAGGGAGCGGTATTATGGGGCAGTTCTTC.